The 12 T cell receptor beta chains below were found in one sample sequenced in a study of control samples from healthy donors and cancer patients. Sequenced by immunoSEQ multiplex PCR; TCRdb stores in-frame clones only, minus some. The sample carries about 130,000 clones, roughly 90% recorded once. Specimen: blood. The receptors here all came from a woman in her 50s in good health.

The DNA of the CDR3 is TGCGCCAGCAGCCTATGGGACACAAGTTATGGCTACACCTTC. The encoded protein is CASSLWDTSYGYTF. This chain links TRBV5-1 with TRBJ1-2; D perhaps matches TRBD1 (6 bases). From germline, CDR1 is SGHRS and CDR2 YFSETQ. The CDR3 extends over 14 amino acids. Trimming shortened V by 4 bases and J by 5 bases, and 15 bases separated the two germline ends.

The chain carries TRBV7-9 and TRBJ1-1; D unclear. The CDR3 is made up of 12 amino acids. Germline lookup yields CDR1 SEHNR and CDR2 FQNEAQ (reference sequence). The germline V and J ends were trimmed by 5 bases and 5 bases, with 9 bases remaining between them. The CDR3 region is CASSTQHTEAFF. In nucleotides, the CDR3 is TGTGCCAGCAGCACCCAGCATACTGAAGCTTTCTTT.

The chain employs TRBV10-3 and TRBJ2-6; a possible D gene is TRBD1 (6 bases). CDR1 and CDR2 (germline): ENHRY, SYGVKD. The CDR3 spans 17 residues. Trimming pared 3 bases from V and 4 bases from J, leaving 16 bases between. CDR3 in amino acids: CAISDPRGISGANVLTF. The DNA for the CDR3 is TGTGCCATCAGTGACCCCAGGGGCATCTCCGGGGCCAACGTCCTGACTTTC.

This clone appeared a single time. The chain is built from TRBV10-3 and TRBJ1-2, with 11 positions matching TRBD1. CDR1 is ENHRY and CDR2 is SYGVKD in the germline V gene. After removal of 10 bases from V and 3 bases from J, the junction contained 7 bases not matched to a gene. The CDR3 length is 14 residues. CDR3 nucleotide sequence: TGTGCCACCCTTCGGACAGGGGGCGACTATGGCTACACCTTC. Translated, it gives CATLRTGGDYGYTF.

The gene calls are TRBV6-5 and TRBJ1-2, with TRBD1 matching 7 bases. V lost 0 bases and J lost 5; bases outside the gene matches: 9. The CDR3 runs 16 residues. Germline V gives CDR1 MNHEY, CDR2 SVGAGI. The CDR3, as DNA: TGTGCCAGCAGTTACTCATTCCAGGGGGGACCGTATGGCTACACCTTC. It specifies CASSYSFQGGPYGYTF.

The chain employs TRBV15 and TRBJ2-1; 8 positions match TRBD2. Germline trimming cut 0 bases from V and 2 bases from J; bases unmatched to any gene: 3. The CDR3 sequence is 16 residues long. CDR1 is LNHNV, CDR2 YYDKDF, per germline (reference sequence). This CDR3 is CATSRDYGGAYNEQFF. CDR3 nucleotide sequence: TGTGCCACCAGCAGAGATTACGGGGGGGCCTACAATGAGCAGTTCTTC.

The J gene is TRBJ1-5, the V gene TRBV15; D is unresolved. Trimming removed 7 bases at V and 2 bases at J, with 9 bases between. The V gene's germline CDR1 is LNHNV and CDR2 YYDKDF (reference sequence). This CDR3 contains 13 residues. The CDR3 is CATTNGRNQPQHF. The CDR3 DNA reads TGTGCCACCACAAACGGCCGCAATCAGCCCCAGCATTTT.

The rearrangement joins TRBV3-1 (or the pseudogene TRBV3-2) to TRBJ1-1; 7 nucleotides line up with TRBD1. The CDR3 sequence is 16 residues long. V trimming: 1 base; J trimming: 5 bases; junction bases outside the gene matches: 10. The germline CDR1 and CDR2 sequences are LGHDT and YNNKEL (reference sequence). The chain's CDR3 is CASSQGPLRGPTEAFF. CDR3 nucleotide sequence: TGTGCCAGCAGCCAAGGGCCCCTGAGGGGGCCGACTGAAGCTTTCTTT.

The chain joins TRBV5-4 to TRBJ1-1; the D is unclear. V was cut by 4 bases and J by 3 bases, with 7 bases left in between. Germline values: CDR1 SGHNT, CDR2 YYREEE (reference sequence). The CDR3 totals 12 residues. This chain's CDR3 is CASSGRDTEAFF. The CDR3 coding sequence is TGTGCCAGCAGCGGGAGGGACACTGAAGCTTTCTTT.

The V and J genes are TRBV20-1 and TRBJ1-1; D call uncertain. V was shortened by 3 bases and J by 4 bases, with 9 bases between the two germline ends. CDR1 DFQATT and CDR2 SNEGSKA come from the germline V gene (reference sequence). This CDR3 is 12 amino acids long. The CDR3 DNA reads as TGCAGTGCTAGTTTGGTGAGCACTGAAGCTTTCTTT. Translated, it gives CSASLVSTEAFF.

This chain joins TRBV19 and TRBJ2-5; tentatively, D is TRBD2 (6 bases). CDR3 length equals 17 residues. Trimming removed 8 bases at V and 4 bases at J, with 26 bases between. Germline CDR1 reads LNHDA; CDR2 reads SQIVND (reference sequence). Here the CDR3 DNA reads TGTGCCAGTCCCTGCGGGATTACCAAAATAAAACGAGAGACCCAGTACTTC. This gives the protein CASPCGITKIKRETQYF.

This chain links TRBV6-1 with TRBJ2-7, with TRBD1 as a possible D gene (6 bases). The V end lost 2 bases, the J end lost 6 bases, and 14 bases lay between the germline ends. The CDR3 is made up of 14 amino acids. In germline, CDR1 is MNHNS, CDR2 SASEGT. CDR3 sequence reads: CASSERGRQAEQYF. The CDR3 bases are TGTGCCAGCAGTGAACGAGGGAGACAGGCCGAGCAGTACTTC.